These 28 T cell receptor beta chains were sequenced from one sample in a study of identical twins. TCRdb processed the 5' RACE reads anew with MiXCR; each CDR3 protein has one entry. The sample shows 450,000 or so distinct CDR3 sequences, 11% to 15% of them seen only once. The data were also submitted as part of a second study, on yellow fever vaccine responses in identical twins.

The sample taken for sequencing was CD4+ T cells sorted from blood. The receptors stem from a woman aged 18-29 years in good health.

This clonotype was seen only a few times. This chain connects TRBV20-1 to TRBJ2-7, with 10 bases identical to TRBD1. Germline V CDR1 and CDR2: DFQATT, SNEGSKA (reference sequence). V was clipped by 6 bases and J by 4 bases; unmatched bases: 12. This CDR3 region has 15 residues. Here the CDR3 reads CSATGGQGLVYEQYF. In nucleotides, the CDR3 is TGCAGTGCGACGGGGGGACAGGGGTTGGTATACGAGCAGTACTTC.

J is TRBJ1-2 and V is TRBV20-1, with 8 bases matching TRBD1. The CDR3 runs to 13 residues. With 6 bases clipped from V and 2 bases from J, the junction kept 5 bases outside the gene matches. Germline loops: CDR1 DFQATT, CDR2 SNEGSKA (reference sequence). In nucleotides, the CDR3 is TGCAGTGCGGCGACAGGGGTGAACTATGGCTACACCTTC. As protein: CSAATGVNYGYTF.

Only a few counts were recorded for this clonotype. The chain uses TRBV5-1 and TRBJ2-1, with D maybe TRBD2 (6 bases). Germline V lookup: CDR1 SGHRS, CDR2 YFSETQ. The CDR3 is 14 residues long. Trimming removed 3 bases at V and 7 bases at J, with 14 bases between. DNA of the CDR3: TGCGCCAGCAGCTGGGGGGAAACGGGTAATGAGCAGTTCTTC. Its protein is CASSWGETGNEQFF.

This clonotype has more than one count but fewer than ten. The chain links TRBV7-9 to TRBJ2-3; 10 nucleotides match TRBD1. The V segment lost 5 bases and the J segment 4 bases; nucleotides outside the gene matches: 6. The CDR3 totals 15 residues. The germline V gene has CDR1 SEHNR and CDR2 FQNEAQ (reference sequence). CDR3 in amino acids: CASSRWDRGSDTQYF. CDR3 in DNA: TGTGCCAGCAGCAGATGGGACAGGGGCTCAGATACGCAGTATTTT. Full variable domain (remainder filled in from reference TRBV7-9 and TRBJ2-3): DTGVSQNPRHKITKRGQNVTFRCDPISEHNRLYWYRQTLGQGPEFLTYFQNEAQLEKSRLLSDRFSAERPKGSFSTLEIQRTEQGDSAMYLCASSRWDRGSDTQYFGPGTRLTVL.

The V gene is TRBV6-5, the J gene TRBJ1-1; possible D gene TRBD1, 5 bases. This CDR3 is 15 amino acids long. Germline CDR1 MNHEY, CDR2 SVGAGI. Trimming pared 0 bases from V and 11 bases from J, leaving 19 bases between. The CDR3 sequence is CASSYSTGRTPRAFF. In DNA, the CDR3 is TGTGCCAGCAGTTACTCAACCGGTAGGACACCCAGGGCTTTCTTT.

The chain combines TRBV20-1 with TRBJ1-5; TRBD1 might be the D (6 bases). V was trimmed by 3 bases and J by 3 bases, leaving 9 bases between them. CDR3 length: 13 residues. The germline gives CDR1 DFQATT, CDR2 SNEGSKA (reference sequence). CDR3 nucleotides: TGCAGTGCTAGTCACAGGGCCAATCAGCCCCAGCATTTT. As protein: CSASHRANQPQHF.

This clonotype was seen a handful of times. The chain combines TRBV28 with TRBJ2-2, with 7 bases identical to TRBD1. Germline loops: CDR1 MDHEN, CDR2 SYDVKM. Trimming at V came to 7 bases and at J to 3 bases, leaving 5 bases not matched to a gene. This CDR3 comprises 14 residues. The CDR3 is CASNQGVYTGELFF. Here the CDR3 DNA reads TGTGCCAGCAACCAGGGGGTATACACCGGGGAGCTGTTTTTT.

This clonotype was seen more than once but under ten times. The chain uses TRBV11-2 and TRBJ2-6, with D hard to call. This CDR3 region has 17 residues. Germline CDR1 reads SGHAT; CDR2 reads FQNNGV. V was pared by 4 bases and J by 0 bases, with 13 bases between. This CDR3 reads CASSSWTKASGANVLTF. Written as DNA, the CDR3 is TGTGCCAGCAGCTCATGGACCAAGGCCTCTGGGGCCAACGTCCTGACTTTC.

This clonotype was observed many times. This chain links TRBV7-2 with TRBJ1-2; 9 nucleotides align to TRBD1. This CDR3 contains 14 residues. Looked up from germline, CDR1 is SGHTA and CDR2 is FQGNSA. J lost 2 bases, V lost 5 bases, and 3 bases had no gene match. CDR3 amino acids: CASSGQGRNYGYTF. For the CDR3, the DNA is TGTGCCAGCAGCGGACAGGGGCGGAACTATGGCTACACCTTC.

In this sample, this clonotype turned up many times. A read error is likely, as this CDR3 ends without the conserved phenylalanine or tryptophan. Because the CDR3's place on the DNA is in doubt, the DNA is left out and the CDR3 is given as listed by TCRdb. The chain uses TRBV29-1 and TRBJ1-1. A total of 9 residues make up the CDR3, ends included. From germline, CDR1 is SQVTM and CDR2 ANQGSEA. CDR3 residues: CSVEEGTLG.

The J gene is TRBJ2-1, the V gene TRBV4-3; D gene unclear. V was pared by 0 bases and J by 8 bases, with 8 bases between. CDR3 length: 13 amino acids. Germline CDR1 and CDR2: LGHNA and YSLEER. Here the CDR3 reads CASSQDFRDEQFF. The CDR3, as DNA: TGCGCCAGCAGCCAAGATTTCCGTGATGAGCAGTTCTTC.

CDR3 sequence: CSVRTSGSSYEQYF. In DNA, the CDR3 is TGCAGCGTACGAACTAGCGGGAGCTCCTACGAGCAGTACTTC. The rearrangement joins TRBV29-1 to TRBJ2-7; 11 bases are a match to TRBD2. J was trimmed by 0 bases and V by 6 bases; bases with no gene match: 4. The CDR3 has 14 amino acids. Looked up from germline, CDR1 is SQVTM and CDR2 is ANQGSEA.

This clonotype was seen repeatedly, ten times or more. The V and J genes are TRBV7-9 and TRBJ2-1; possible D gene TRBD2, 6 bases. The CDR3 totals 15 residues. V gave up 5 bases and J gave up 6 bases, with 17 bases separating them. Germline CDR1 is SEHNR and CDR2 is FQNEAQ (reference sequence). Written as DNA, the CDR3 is TGTGCCAGCAGCCCCTGGGTGGGAGCGGGCAATGAGCAGTTCTTC. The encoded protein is CASSPWVGAGNEQFF.

The CDR3 DNA is TGTGCCAGCAGTCTATGGACCTCCTCCAAAAACATTCAGTACTTC. Amino acids: CASSLWTSSKNIQYF. The chain combines TRBV12-3 or TRBV12-4 with TRBJ2-4, with D unclear. Trimming stripped 5 bases from V and 2 bases from J, with 13 bases between. The CDR3 consists of 15 residues.

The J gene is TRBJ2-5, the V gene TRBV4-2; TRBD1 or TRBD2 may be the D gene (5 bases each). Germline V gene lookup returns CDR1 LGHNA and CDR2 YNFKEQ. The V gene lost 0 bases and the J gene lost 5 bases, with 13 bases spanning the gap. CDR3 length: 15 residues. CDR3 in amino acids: CASSQEGSREETQYF. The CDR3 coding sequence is TGTGCCAGCAGCCAAGAGGGTTCCAGGGAGGAGACCCAGTACTTC.

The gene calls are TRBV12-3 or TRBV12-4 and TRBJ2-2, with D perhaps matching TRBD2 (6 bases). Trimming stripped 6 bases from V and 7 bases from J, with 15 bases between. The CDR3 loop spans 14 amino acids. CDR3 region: CASRSGTEIGELFF. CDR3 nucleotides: TGTGCCAGCAGATCCGGGACTGAGATCGGGGAGCTGTTTTTT.

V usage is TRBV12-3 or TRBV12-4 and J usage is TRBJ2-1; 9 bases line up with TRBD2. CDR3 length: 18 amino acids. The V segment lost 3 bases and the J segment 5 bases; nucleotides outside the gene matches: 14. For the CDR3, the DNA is TGTGCCAGCAGTTTTTTTCAGGGGACCGGACTAGCGCACAATGAGCAGTTCTTC. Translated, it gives CASSFFQGTGLAHNEQFF.

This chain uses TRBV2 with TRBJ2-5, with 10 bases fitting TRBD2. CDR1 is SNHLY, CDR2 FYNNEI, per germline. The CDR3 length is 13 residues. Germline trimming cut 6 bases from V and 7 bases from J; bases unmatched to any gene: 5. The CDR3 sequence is CASSGTSATTQYF. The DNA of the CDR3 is TGTGCCAGCAGCGGGACTAGCGCCACGACCCAGTACTTC. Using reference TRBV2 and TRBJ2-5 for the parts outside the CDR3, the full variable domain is EPEVTQTPSHQVTQMGQEVILRCVPISNHLYFYWYRQILGQKVEFLVSFYNNEISEKSEIFDDQFSVERPDGSNFTLKIRSTKLEDSAMYFCASSGTSATTQYFGPGTRLLVL.

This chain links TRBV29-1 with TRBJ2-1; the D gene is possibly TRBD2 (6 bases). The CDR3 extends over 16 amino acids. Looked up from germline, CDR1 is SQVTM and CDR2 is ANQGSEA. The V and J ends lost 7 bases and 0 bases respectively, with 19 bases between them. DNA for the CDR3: TGCAGCGCCCGTTGGGGCGGGGCTAGCTCCTACAATGAGCAGTTCTTC. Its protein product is CSARWGGASSYNEQFF.

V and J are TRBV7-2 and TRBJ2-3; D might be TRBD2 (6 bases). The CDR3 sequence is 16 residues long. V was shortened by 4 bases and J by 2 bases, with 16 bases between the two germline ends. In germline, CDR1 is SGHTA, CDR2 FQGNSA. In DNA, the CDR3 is TGTGCCAGCAGCTCGCCCGGGACTTGGTTCACAGATACGCAGTATTTT. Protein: CASSSPGTWFTDTQYF.

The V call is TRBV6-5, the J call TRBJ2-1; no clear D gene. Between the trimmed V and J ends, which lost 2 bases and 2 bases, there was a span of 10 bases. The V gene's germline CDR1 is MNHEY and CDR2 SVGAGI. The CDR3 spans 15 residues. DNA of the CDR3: TGTGCCAGCAGTTACAGAGGATCGACCTACAATGAGCAGTTCTTC. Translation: CASSYRGSTYNEQFF.

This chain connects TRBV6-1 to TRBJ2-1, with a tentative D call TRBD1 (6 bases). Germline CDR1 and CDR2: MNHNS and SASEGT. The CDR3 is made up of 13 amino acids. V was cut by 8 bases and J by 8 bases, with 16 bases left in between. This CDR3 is CASGTLGRYEQFF. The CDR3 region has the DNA TGTGCCAGCGGGACACTCGGGCGTTATGAGCAGTTCTTC.

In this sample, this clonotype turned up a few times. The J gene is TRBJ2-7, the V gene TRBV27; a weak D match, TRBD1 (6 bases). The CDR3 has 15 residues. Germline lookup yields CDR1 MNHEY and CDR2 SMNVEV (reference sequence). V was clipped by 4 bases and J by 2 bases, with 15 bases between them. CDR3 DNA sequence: TGTGCCAGCAGTTCGACCACAGGGCCGACCTACGAGCAGTACTTC. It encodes CASSSTTGPTYEQYF.

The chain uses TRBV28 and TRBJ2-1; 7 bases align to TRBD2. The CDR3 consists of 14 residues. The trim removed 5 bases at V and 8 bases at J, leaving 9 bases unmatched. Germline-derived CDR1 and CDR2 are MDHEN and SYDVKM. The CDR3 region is CASSAPGGEDEQFF. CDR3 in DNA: TGTGCCAGCAGTGCGCCTGGGGGGGAGGATGAGCAGTTCTTC. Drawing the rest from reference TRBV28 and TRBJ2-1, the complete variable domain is DVKVTQSSRYLVKRTGEKVFLECVQDMDHENMFWYRQDPGLGLRLIYFSYDVKMKEKGDIPEGYSVSREKKERFSLILESASTNQTSMYLCASSAPGGEDEQFFGPGTRLTVL.

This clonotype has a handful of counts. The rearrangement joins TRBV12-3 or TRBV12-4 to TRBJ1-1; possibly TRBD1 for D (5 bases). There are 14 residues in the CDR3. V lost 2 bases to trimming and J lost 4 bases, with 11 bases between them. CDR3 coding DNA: TGTGCCAGCAGTTTATCGAGGGGTCTCACTGAAGCTTTCTTT. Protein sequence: CASSLSRGLTEAFF.

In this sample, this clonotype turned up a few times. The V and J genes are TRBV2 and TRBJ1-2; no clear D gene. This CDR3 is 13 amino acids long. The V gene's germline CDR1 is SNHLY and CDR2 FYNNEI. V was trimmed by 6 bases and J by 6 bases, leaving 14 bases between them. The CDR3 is CASRRRPIDGYTF. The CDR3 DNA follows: TGTGCCAGCAGGAGAAGACCGATAGATGGCTACACCTTC.

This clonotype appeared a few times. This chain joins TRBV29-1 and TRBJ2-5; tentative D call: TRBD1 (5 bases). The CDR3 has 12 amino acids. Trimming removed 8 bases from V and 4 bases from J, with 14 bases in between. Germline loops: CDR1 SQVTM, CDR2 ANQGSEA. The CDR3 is CSSYGAGETQYF. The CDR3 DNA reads TGCAGCTCATATGGGGCCGGAGAGACCCAGTACTTC. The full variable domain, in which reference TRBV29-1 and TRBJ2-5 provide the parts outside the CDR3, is SAVISQKPSRDICQRGTSLTIQCQVDSQVTMMFWYRQQPGQSLTLIATANQGSEATYESGFVIDKFPISRPNLTFSTLTVSNMSPEDSSIYLCSSYGAGETQYFGPGTRLLVL.

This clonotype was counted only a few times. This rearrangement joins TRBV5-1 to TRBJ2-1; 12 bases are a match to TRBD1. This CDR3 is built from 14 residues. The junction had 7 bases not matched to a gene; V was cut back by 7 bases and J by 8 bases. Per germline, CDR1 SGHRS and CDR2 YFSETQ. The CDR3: CASCRDRGLDEQFF. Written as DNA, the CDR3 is TGCGCCAGCTGCCGGGACAGGGGGCTCGATGAGCAGTTCTTC.